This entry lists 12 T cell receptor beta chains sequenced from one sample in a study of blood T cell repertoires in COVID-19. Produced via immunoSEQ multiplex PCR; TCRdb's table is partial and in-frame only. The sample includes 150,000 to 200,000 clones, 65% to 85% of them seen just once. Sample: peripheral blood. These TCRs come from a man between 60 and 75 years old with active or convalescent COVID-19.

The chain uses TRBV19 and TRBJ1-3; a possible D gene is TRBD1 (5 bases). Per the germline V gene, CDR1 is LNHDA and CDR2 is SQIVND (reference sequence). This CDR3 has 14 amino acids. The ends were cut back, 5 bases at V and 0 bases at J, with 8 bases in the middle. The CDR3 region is CASSVTVSGNTIYF. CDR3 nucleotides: TGTGCCAGTAGTGTGACAGTCTCTGGAAACACCATATATTTT.

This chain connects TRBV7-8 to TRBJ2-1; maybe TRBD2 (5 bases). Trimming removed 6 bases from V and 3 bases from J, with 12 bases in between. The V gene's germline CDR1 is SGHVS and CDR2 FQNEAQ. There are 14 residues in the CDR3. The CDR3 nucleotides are TGTGCCAGCAGAGAGGGCGGTTACTACAATGAGCAGTTCTTC. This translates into CASREGGYYNEQFF.

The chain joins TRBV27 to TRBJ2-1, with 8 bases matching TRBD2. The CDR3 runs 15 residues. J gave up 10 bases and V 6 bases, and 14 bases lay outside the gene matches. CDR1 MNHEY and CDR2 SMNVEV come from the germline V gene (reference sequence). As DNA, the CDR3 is TGTGCCAGCAGGAGGTCGGCGGGGGGAGGCAGCGAGCAGTTCTTC. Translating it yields CASRRSAGGGSEQFF.

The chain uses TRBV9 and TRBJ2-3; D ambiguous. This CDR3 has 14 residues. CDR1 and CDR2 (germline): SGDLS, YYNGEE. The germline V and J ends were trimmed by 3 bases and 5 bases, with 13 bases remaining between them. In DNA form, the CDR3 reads TGTGCCAGCAGCGCAACCTTCTCGGGAGATACGCAGTATTTT. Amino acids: CASSATFSGDTQYF.

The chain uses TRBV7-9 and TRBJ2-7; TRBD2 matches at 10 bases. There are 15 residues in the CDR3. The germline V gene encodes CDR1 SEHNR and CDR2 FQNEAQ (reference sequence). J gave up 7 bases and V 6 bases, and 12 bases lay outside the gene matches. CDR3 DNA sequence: TGTGCCAGCAGTACTATGCTAGCGGGAGTGGAAGAGCAGTACTTC. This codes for CASSTMLAGVEEQYF.

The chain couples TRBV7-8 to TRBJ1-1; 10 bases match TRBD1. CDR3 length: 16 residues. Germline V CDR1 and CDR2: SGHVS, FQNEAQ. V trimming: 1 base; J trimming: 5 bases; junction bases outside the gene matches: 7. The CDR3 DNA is TGTGCCAGCAGCTTAGTCCGGGGACAGGGGTCGACTGAAGCTTTCTTT. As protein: CASSLVRGQGSTEAFF.

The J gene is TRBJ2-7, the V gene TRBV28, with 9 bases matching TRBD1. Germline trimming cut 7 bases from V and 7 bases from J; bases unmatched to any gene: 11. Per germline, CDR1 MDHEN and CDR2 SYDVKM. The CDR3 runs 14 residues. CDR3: CASNDGTGPREQYF. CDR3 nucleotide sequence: TGTGCCAGCAACGATGGGACAGGGCCAAGGGAGCAGTACTTC. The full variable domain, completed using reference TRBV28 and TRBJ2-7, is DVKVTQSSRYLVKRTGEKVFLECVQDMDHENMFWYRQDPGLGLRLIYFSYDVKMKEKGDIPEGYSVSREKKERFSLILESASTNQTSMYLCASNDGTGPREQYFGPGTRLTVT.

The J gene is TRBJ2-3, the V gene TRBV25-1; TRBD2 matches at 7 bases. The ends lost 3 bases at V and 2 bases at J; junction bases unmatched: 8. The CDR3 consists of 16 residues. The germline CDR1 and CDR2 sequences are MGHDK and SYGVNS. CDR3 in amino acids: CASSDPQRGYTDTQYF. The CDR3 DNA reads TGTGCCAGCAGTGACCCTCAGCGGGGCTACACAGATACGCAGTATTTT.

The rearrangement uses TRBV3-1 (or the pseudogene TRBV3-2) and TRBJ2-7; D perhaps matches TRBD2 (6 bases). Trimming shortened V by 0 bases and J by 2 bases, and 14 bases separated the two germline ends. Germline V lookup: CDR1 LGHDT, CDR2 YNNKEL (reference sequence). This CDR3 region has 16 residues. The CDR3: CASSQDISRETYEQYF. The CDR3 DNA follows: TGTGCCAGCAGCCAAGATATTTCCCGGGAGACCTACGAGCAGTACTTC.

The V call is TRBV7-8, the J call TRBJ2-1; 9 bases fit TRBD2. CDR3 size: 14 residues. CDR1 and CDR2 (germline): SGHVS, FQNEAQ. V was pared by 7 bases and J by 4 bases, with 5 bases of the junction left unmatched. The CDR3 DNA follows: TGTGCCAGCATAGGACTAGCGCTGTACAATGAGCAGTTCTTC. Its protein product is CASIGLALYNEQFF.

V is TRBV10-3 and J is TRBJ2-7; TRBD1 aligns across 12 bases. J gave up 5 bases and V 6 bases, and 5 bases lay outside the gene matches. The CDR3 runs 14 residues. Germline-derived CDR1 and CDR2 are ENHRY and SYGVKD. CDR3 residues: CAIRHRDRGHEQYF. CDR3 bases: TGTGCCATCAGGCACCGGGACAGGGGGCACGAGCAGTACTTC.

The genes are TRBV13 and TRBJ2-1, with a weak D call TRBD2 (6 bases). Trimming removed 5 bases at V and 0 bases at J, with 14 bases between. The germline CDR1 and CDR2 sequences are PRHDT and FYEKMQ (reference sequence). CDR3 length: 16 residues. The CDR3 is CASSGEVADSYNEQFF. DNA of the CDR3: TGTGCCAGCAGCGGCGAGGTAGCGGACTCCTACAATGAGCAGTTCTTC.